The rows below give T cell receptor beta chains drawn from one sample of a study of T cell changes during pregnancy in multiple sclerosis. Assay used: immunoSEQ multiplex PCR; TCRdb lists only in-frame clones, some missing. Among roughly 71,000 clones listed, about 94% were seen once. The starting material was peripheral blood, obtained in the first trimester of pregnancy. The receptors originated from a female donor in good health, enrolled as a control in a pregnancy study. Each CDR3 is given with its conserved first and last residue. The D gene is left open where the match is weak. Expanded clones get a size class; other rows say once, few or many, or leave the size out.

CDR3 | DNA | size | J | D | V
CASSPGHFSNQPQHF | TGTGCCAGCAGCCCCGGACATTTTAGCAATCAGCCCCAGCATTTT | NA | TRBJ1-5 | NA | TRBV7-2
CASSGRGGQGGYNEQFF | TGTGCCAGCAGCGGTAGGGGCGGACAGGGGGGATACAATGAGCAGTTCTTC | NA | TRBJ2-1 | TRBD1 | TRBV27
CASSLPRLPGTGGETQYF | TGCGCCAGCAGCCTGCCTAGACTACCCGGGACAGGGGGCGAGACCCAGTACTTC | NA | TRBJ2-5 | TRBD1 | TRBV5-1
CASSLDWTSGTNEQFF | TGCGCCAGCAGCTTGGATTGGACTAGCGGGACAAATGAGCAGTTCTTC | NA | TRBJ2-1 | TRBD2 | TRBV5-1
CASSFWGRRAGELFF | TGTGCCAGCAGCTTCTGGGGGCGCCGGGCCGGGGAGCTGTTTTTT | NA | TRBJ2-2 | NA | TRBV5-6
CASSSPIYEQYF | TGTGCCAGCAGTTCCCCCATTTACGAGCAGTACTTC | NA | TRBJ2-7 | NA | TRBV28
CASSSLLGSQYF | TGTGCCAGCAGCTCGTTGTTGGGCAGCCAGTACTTC | once | TRBJ2-7 | NA | TRBV5-6
CASSEWRQYNEQFF | TGTGCCAGCAGTGAATGGCGGCAGTACAATGAGCAGTTCTTC | NA | TRBJ2-1 | NA | TRBV6-1
CASSPRGLAGNTGELFF | TGCGCCAGCAGCCCCAGGGGACTAGCGGGGAACACCGGGGAGCTGTTTTTT | NA | TRBJ2-2 | TRBD2 | TRBV4-1
CASSRALAANSYEQYF | TGTGCCAGTAGCCGTGCCCTAGCGGCCAACTCCTACGAGCAGTACTTC | NA | TRBJ2-7 | TRBD2 | TRBV19
CASRLEGGSNQPQHF | TGTGCCAGCCGCCTCGAAGGAGGTAGCAATCAGCCCCAGCATTTT | NA | TRBJ1-5 | NA | TRBV6-1
CASSVEEGGGETQYF | TGTGCCAGCAGCGTAGAGGAGGGAGGCGGAGAGACCCAGTACTTC | NA | TRBJ2-5 | NA | TRBV9
CATSRVSGNEQFF | TGTGCCACCAGCAGAGTTAGCGGCAATGAGCAGTTCTTC | NA | TRBJ2-1 | NA | TRBV15
CASSRETTDTQYF | TGTGCCAGCAGCCGAGAAACCACAGATACGCAGTATTTT | NA | TRBJ2-3 | NA | TRBV6-1
CASSDSGREGMPYEQYF | TGTGCCAGCAGCGATAGCGGGAGGGAAGGTATGCCCTACGAGCAGTACTTC | NA | TRBJ2-7 | TRBD2 | TRBV5-5
CASSLVPSGGRRETQYF | TGCGCCAGCAGCTTGGTTCCTAGCGGGGGAAGGAGGGAGACCCAGTACTTC | NA | TRBJ2-5 | TRBD2 | TRBV5-1
CASSQLAGSSYEQYF | TGTGCCAGCAGCCAGCTAGCGGGTTCTTCCTACGAGCAGTACTTC | NA | TRBJ2-7 | TRBD2 | TRBV4-2